Included here is one T cell receptor beta chain sequence, with context. Its antigen is currently not known. The sample holds no much larger clone one base away, and base qualities are not on file. The donors were healthy, HIV-negative adults who had no recently reported acute infections or vaccinations. Every donor was a Caucasian adult residing in Nashville, Tennessee, USA. CD4+ T cells were enriched by magnetic negative selection; naive cells were then positively selected on CD45RA, and the negative fraction formed the memory subset. Blood was obtained by leukapheresis, after which PBMCs were separated by Ficoll-Histopaque density gradient centrifugation and cryopreserved in liquid nitrogen vapor phase. Analytical flow cytometry was used to check the purity and quantity of each magnetically sorted T cell population. From each sorted fraction, genomic DNA was isolated and quantified by UV absorbance on a Nanodrop 2000c.

There are 16 amino acids in the CDR3, from cysteine to phenylalanine inclusive. CDR3 DNA only is kept here, 48 bases in frame from base 1. The germline V gene (reference sequence) sets CDR1 to MNHNY and CDR2 to SVGAGI. The junction carries 24 bases between V and J, which are trimmed by 8 bases and 6 bases respectively. These data originate in a study of shared clonotypes between healthy human individuals (dated by TCRdb to 2018 to 2020). Context from the whole study: The cohort included three men and a couple of women between 18 and 49 years of age. For each donor, three plates each were used for CD4 naive and CD4 memory, two plates were used for CD8 naive, and one plate was used for CD8 memory. Blood TCR repertoires of about 5 healthy adults were deeply sequenced to estimate repertoire size and the extent of clonotype sharing between individuals. Different laboratories and diverse techniques were used to prepare libraries and sequence TCR repertoires, to increase sequencing depth and limit assay-specific biases. Each donor's leukapheresis produced roughly between roughly 0.85 and 9.5 billion PBMCs. What the study reported, not specific to this receptor: The small number of donors limited the genetic and exposure-history diversity represented. Compared with non-shared clonotypes, clonotypes shared by all four sorted-subset donors had higher generation probabilities. Estimated clonotype richness was generally larger for naive than for memory subsets. Approximately 5% of naive CD4, around 3.6% of naive CD8, about 2.4% of memory CD4, and 0.35% to 0.4% of memory CD8 clonotypes were shared across several donors. Sampling was restricted to blood, and TCR repertoires in tissue are likely to differ from TCR repertoires in blood. Rarefaction of sorted-subset datasets indicated incomplete sequencing despite the large sequencing depth. Pairwise subsampling indicated that sequencing depth was expected to affect the degree of clonotype sharing among donors.

Using the deep immunoSEQ assay, multiplex PCR amplified TCR CDR3 regions from genomic DNA. Extracted genomic DNA from each cell subset was spread evenly across all wells of several immunoSEQ 96-well plates, with each plate serving as a replicate. For sorted subsets, 200 to 250 ng of genomic DNA, equivalent to 25,000 to 35,000 T cell genomes, went into each replicate PCR. The purified libraries were quantified using a Qubit 3.0 fluorometer, sized with a Bioanalyzer 2100, and then quantified again using the KAPA Library Quantification kit. Every immunoSEQ 96-well plate was sequenced on a dedicated single-read 150-cycle Illumina NextSeq 550 flow cell. For the original study's pipeline: The immunoSEQ output contained only junctional sequences without quality scores, so filtering could not match that applied to full-length reads. Sequences were annotated with PyIR, a Python wrapper for IgBLAST v1.9, using IMGT germline references to assign V/J genes and CDR3. Reads were filtered out if the reads had weak V/J assignments (E-value above 1e-6), no CDR3, stop codons, out-of-frame junctions, or ambiguous translated residues. V3J clonotypes were defined by identical inferred V gene, J gene, and CDR3 amino acid sequence. The percentage overlap between two repertoires was calculated by dividing the number of shared unique clonotypes by the size of the smaller repertoire. Repertoire richness was assessed with RTK rarefaction, the Chao1 estimator, and Recon v2.1 estimates of unobserved clonotypes. Generation probabilities were computed with OLGA for all TCRbeta clonotypes obtained by the gDNA method from several donors. Sourced from immuneACCESS, this table was stored by TCRdb with only in-frame sequences that have V and J called. A share of the clones is absent; for the studies checked, an unresolved V gene accounts for under half, and the remainder has no known explanation. That table is the source of V, J and clone size, and D and trimming were worked out from the DNA. Counted in this sample were about 2.3 million clones; just over 90% of them appeared once. 0.39% of the sample is held by the ten biggest clonotypes.

This chain is built from TRBV6-6 and TRBJ2-3; no D gene call is confident. Sequenced: naive CD4+ T cells from PBMCs. The sample's cell subset or site label, in plain terms: CD45RA+ positively selected. The source is a man between 18 and 35 years old in good health. Some clones in this sample may be carry-over from other donors' samples. The sequenced DNA: TGTGCCAGCTCATCCGTTCCCTACCCCCCGCCGGATACGCAGTATTTT. Translated, this gives CASSSVPYPPPDTQYF.